The 8 T cell receptor beta chains below all came from one sample that was sequenced in a study of low-dose radiotherapy and immunotherapy resistance in tumors. The time point here: after trial treatment. Treatment denoted: LDRT plus nivolumab, ipilimumab, low-dose cyclophosphamide and aspirin (RACIN trial). With TRAV- and TRBV-specific primers, first-strand cDNA was made, covering the alpha and beta chains. The authors ran roughly 20 PCR cycles to amplify TCRs with a constant-region primer and V-primer adapter. TCRdb called the reads again in MiXCR, with one record for every CDR3 protein. Here the sample spans about 35,000 distinct CDR3 sequences, less than 25% being singletons. The sequencing used PBMCs, collected after low-dose radiotherapy plus immunotherapy. The receptors derive from a female donor with ovarian cancer.

This clonotype appeared a few times. The chain has TRBV18 and TRBJ2-7; D is unclear. V was shortened by 0 bases and J by 6 bases, with 12 bases between the two germline ends. CDR1 KGHSH and CDR2 LQKENI come from the germline V gene. This CDR3 is 14 amino acids long. The CDR3: CASSPPEASGEQYF. CDR3 nucleotide sequence: TGTGCCAGCTCACCACCGGAAGCCTCCGGCGAGCAGTACTTC. Looking up the rest from reference TRBV18 and TRBJ2-7 gives the full variable domain: NAGVMQNPRHLVRRRGQEARLRCSPMKGHSHVYWYRQLPEEGLKFMVYLQKENIIDESGMPKERFSAEFPKEGPSILRIQQVVRGDSAAYFCASSPPEASGEQYFGPGTRLTVT.

The V call is TRBV28, the J call TRBJ2-7; D might be TRBD2 (5 bases). The length of the CDR3 is 14 residues. The V end was cut by 7 bases, the J end by 3 bases, with 16 bases between. Germline loops: CDR1 MDHEN, CDR2 SYDVKM. CDR3 sequence (DNA): TGTGCCAGCAACCCAGAATGGGAGATCTACGAGCAGTACTTC. It yields the protein CASNPEWEIYEQYF.

The table lists this clonotype with a few counts. J is TRBJ2-7 and V is TRBV10-3, with D possibly TRBD1 on 5 matching bases. Germline V gene lookup returns CDR1 ENHRY and CDR2 SYGVKD. This CDR3 contains 14 residues. Trimming shortened V by 2 bases and J by 3 bases, and 11 bases separated the two germline ends. Here the CDR3 reads CAISENLQDYEQYF. The CDR3 region has the DNA TGTGCCATCAGTGAGAACCTACAGGACTACGAGCAGTACTTC.

This clonotype came up many times. The chain has TRBV5-6 and TRBJ2-2; 10 bases are a match to TRBD2. The germline gives CDR1 SGHDT, CDR2 YYEEEE. Trimming took 0 bases from V and 4 from J; bases not matched to a gene: 3. This CDR3 has 16 amino acids. The CDR3 DNA sequence: TGTGCCAGCAGCTTGGTTCGACTAGCGGGCACCGGGGAGCTGTTTTTT. Translation: CASSLVRLAGTGELFF.

This clonotype is medium-sized within its sample. The chain employs TRBV28 and TRBJ2-1, with TRBD2 as a possible D gene (6 bases). The CDR3 has 14 amino acids. CDR1 MDHEN and CDR2 SYDVKM come from the germline V gene. Trimming pared 5 bases from V and 2 bases from J, leaving 10 bases between. The CDR3 sequence is CASSQQRAYNEQFF. The CDR3 DNA follows: TGTGCCAGCAGTCAACAGCGGGCCTACAATGAGCAGTTCTTC.

This clonotype was observed many times. The rearrangement uses TRBV12-3 or TRBV12-4 and TRBJ1-1, with unresolved D. The CDR3 contains 11 residues. Trimming pared 3 bases from V and 10 bases from J, leaving 9 bases between. DNA of the CDR3: TGTGCCAGCAGTTTCTATGAGGGAGCTTTCTTT. This encodes CASSFYEGAFF.

The table lists this clonotype with many counts. This rearrangement joins TRBV7-9 to TRBJ2-7, with D possibly being TRBD1 or TRBD2 (6 bases each). CDR1 is SEHNR and CDR2 is FQNEAQ in the germline V gene (reference sequence). The CDR3 runs to 15 residues. V lost 1 base and J lost 2, with 12 bases in between. The DNA of the CDR3 is TGTGCCAGCAGCTTAGGGGGGGCGCTGGCCTACGAGCAGTACTTC. This sequence encodes CASSLGGALAYEQYF. The full variable domain, in which reference TRBV7-9 and TRBJ2-7 provide the parts outside the CDR3, is DTGVSQNPRHKITKRGQNVTFRCDPISEHNRLYWYRQTLGQGPEFLTYFQNEAQLEKSRLLSDRFSAERPKGSFSTLEIQRTEQGDSAMYLCASSLGGALAYEQYFGPGTRLTVT.

This clonotype has at least ten counts. V and J are TRBV30 and TRBJ1-5, with 12 bases that match TRBD1. After removal of 3 bases from V and 7 bases from J, the junction contained 1 base not matched to a gene. CDR3 length equals 13 residues. Germline assignment: CDR1 GTSNPN and CDR2 SVGIG (reference sequence). This CDR3 reads CAWRGQGAQPQHF. CDR3 bases: TGTGCCTGGAGGGGACAGGGGGCGCAGCCCCAGCATTTT.